These T cell receptor beta chains were read from a single sample in a study of identical twins. TCRdb reprocessed the 5' RACE reads with MiXCR, giving one entry per CDR3 protein. This sample yields hundreds of thousands of distinct CDR3 sequences, of which approximately 6.1% are seen a single time; roughly 2% belongs to the top ten. Sequencing input: naive T cells sorted from blood. Receptors originate from a man aged 18-30 years in good health. The CDR3 runs from the conserved cysteine through the conserved F or W. The D gene is left open where the match is weak. Expanded clones are given a class, and other clones once, few, many or no size at all.

v_call	j_call	d_call	clone_size	cdr3_nt	cdr3_aa
TRBV18	TRBJ2-1	TRBD2	NA	TGTGCCAGCTCACCAAACGGGAGGTTCAGTGAGCAGTTCTTC	CASSPNGRFSEQFF
TRBV6-6	TRBJ2-3	TRBD2	few	TGTGCCAGTAGGGGCGGGAGGACGCAGTATTTT	CASRGGRTQYF
TRBV7-2	TRBJ2-1	NA	few	TGTGCCAGCTGGAGCGTACTCTCCTACAATGAGCAGTTCTTC	CASWSVLSYNEQFF
TRBV4-3	TRBJ1-5	NA	few	TGCGCCAGCAGCCAAGGACGGTATATTCAGCCCCAGCATTTT	CASSQGRYIQPQHF
TRBV20-1	TRBJ2-1	TRBD2	few	TGCAGTGTCGGACTAGCGGTTTACAATGAGCAGTTCTTC	CSVGLAVYNEQFF
TRBV27	TRBJ1-1	NA	NA	TGTGCCAGCAGTTTTTCCCAGGGGAGACCTTTCTTT	CASSFSQGRPFF
TRBV15	TRBJ1-4	TRBD1	few	TGTGCCACCAGCAGAGAGAATGGGACAGGTCCGTTTTTT	CATSRENGTGPFF
TRBV7-8	TRBJ2-7	TRBD2	NA	TGTGCCAGCAGCCTGGGGACTACCGAGCAGTACTTC	CASSLGTTEQYF
TRBV27	TRBJ1-6	NA	NA	TGTGCCAGCAGTTCCACGGTGGATTCACCCCTCCACTTT	CASSSTVDSPLHF
TRBV20-1	TRBJ2-2	NA	many	TGCAGTGCTAGAGAAACAGCGGCGAACACCGGGGAGCTGTTTTTT	CSARETAANTGELFF
TRBV12-3/TRBV12-4	TRBJ2-1	NA	many	TGTGCCAGCAGTTCGAACCCCGGGACAAGTGAGCAGTTCTTC	CASSSNPGTSEQFF
TRBV6-5	TRBJ2-3	NA	NA	TGTGCCAGCAGTTACTCGATCGAGGAGCCAGATACGCAGTATTTT	CASSYSIEEPDTQYF
TRBV6-2/TRBV6-3	TRBJ2-3	NA	NA	TGTGCCAGCAGTCAGGGGGGAGAGGGGCCGAAGAGGAGCACGCAGTATTTT	CASSQGGEGPKRSTQYF
TRBV24-1	TRBJ2-1	TRBD2	few	TGTGCCACCAGTGTGGGCATGCCGGGAGGGATCTACAATGAGCAGTTCTTC	CATSVGMPGGIYNEQFF
TRBV4-2	TRBJ1-1	NA	many	TGTGCCAGCAGCCATCAGAACGCTGAAGCTTTCTTT	CASSHQNAEAFF
TRBV5-1	TRBJ2-7	NA	many	TGCGCCAGCAGCTTAGAGGGAGCCGAGCAGTACTTC	CASSLEGAEQYF
TRBV5-1	TRBJ2-1	TRBD2	NA	TGCGCCAGCAGCCTCCAATCTAGCGGGAGAATAAATGAGCAGTTCTTC	CASSLQSSGRINEQFF
TRBV20-1	TRBJ1-5	NA	many	TGCAGTGCTAGTGAGGTAGTGGCGCGCAATCAGCCCCAGCATTTT	CSASEVVARNQPQHF
TRBV3-1	TRBJ2-1	TRBD2	few	TGTGCCAGCAGCCCAAGCGGGAGAAGATATGAGCAGTTCTTC	CASSPSGRRYEQFF
TRBV12-3/TRBV12-4	TRBJ1-5	NA	many	TGTGCCAGCAGTTTCCTCAGGTATAACAGCAATCAGCCCCAGCATTTT	CASSFLRYNSNQPQHF
TRBV20-1	TRBJ1-1	TRBD1	many	TGCAGTGCCCTACTGACAGGGACTGACATGAACACTGAAGCTTTCTTT	CSALLTGTDMNTEAFF
TRBV7-9	TRBJ1-1	NA	many	TGTGCCAGCAGCTTAGCGCGTGTGCAGCTGCCTGAAGCTTTCTTT	CASSLARVQLPEAFF